This TCR beta chain was sequenced during a study of identifying expanded T cells in peripheral blood. Regarding the study as a whole: Clone count variance between approximately 2-week samples rose with total template count. Technical replicates showed about 1.2 changed clones; about 2 weeks roughly 16; four weeks 19.

Details on this clone: What it binds is unknown. A read error may produce the germline difference seen at one junction end.

During the collection period, no donor immune events like infections were recorded. CDR3 length equals 13 residues. The V gene's germline CDR1 is LNHNV and CDR2 YYDKDF (reference sequence). Libraries were prepared by immunoSEQ multiplex PCR; TCRdb keeps only in-frame clonotypes and omits some of them. The sample comprises approximately 79,000 clones, roughly 90% of which are singletons, and over 2.5% rests with the top ten. The sequencing sample was made of blood. The origin of this receptor is a person aged 18 to 75 in good health. The rearrangement uses TRBV15 and TRBJ2-5; D remains unclear. CDR3 nucleotides: TGTGCCACCAGCCGAGACAACCAAGAGACCCAGTACTTC. Its translation is CATSRDNQETQYF.